Included here is one TCR beta chain sequence, with context. Its antigen is unidentified. PCR was performed using 60 Vbeta and 13 Jbeta primers. TCRdb keeps only in-frame clones here, not all; method: immunoSEQ multiplex PCR. The sample gives 150,000 to 200,000 clones, 80% to 90% of which show up once; approximately 9.4% is in the top ten. The CDR3 extends over 15 amino acids. Trimming at V came to 5 bases and at J to 4 bases, leaving 10 bases not matched to a gene. Germline V gene data show CDR1 as LNHDA and CDR2 as SQIVND (reference sequence). This sample was included in a study of cytomegalovirus exposure and HLA in healthy donors. Study findings and constraints: The authors later found most CMV-associated TCR beta chains appeared HLA-restricted. The authors enumerated 180 or so TCR beta chains as linked to cytomegalovirus.

The chain links TRBV19 to TRBJ1-2, with 7 bases identical to TRBD1. This sequence was found in a man between 18 and 35 years old in good health and CMV-seropositive. The material sequenced was PBMCs. DNA of the CDR3: TGTGCCAGTAGTGTGGCCGGGACAGCTGTCTATGGCTACACCTTC. It specifies CASSVAGTAVYGYTF. Full variable domain (missing parts from reference TRBV19 and TRBJ1-2): DGGITQSPKYLFRKEGQNVTLSCEQNLNHDAMYWYRQDPGQGLRLIYYSQIVNDFQKGDIAEGYSVSREKKESFPLTVTSAQKNPTAFYLCASSVAGTAVYGYTFGSGTRLTVV.